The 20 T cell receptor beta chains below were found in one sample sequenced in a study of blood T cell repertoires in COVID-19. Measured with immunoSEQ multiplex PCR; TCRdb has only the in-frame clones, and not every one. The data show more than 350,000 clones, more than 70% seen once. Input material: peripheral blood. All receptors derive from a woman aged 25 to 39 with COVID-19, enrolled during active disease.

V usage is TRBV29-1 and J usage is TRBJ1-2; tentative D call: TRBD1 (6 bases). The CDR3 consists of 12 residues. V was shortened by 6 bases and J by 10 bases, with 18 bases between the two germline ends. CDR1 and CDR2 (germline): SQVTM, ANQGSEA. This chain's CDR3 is CSVAWGRLDYTF. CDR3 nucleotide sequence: TGCAGCGTCGCGTGGGGGCGTTTGGACTACACCTTC.

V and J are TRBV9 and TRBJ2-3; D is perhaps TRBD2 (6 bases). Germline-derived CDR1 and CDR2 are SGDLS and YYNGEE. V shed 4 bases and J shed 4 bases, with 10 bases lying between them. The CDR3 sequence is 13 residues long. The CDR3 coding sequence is TGTGCCAGCAGCAGGGACTTCGCAGATACGCAGTATTTT. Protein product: CASSRDFADTQYF.

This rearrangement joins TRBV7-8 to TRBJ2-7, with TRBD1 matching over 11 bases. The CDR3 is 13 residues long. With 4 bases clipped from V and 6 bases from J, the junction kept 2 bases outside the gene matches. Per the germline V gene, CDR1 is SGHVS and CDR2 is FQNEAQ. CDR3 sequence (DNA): TGTGCCAGCAGCTCGGACAGGGGGCGCGAGCAGTACTTC. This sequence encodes CASSSDRGREQYF.

DNA of the CDR3: TGTGCCAGCAGCTCCCGCGGCGGGGAGCTGTTTTTT. This codes for CASSSRGGELFF. This rearrangement joins TRBV9 to TRBJ2-2; D is undetermined. There are 12 residues in the CDR3. The germline V gene encodes CDR1 SGDLS and CDR2 YYNGEE. Trimming took 4 bases from V and 7 from J, leaving 8 bases between them.

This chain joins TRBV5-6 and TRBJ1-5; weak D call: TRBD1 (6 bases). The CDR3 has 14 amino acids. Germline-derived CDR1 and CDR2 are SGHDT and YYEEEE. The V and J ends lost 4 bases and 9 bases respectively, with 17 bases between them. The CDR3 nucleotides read TGTGCCAGCAGCCGGAGGGGGGGGCGCGGGCCCCAGCATTTT. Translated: CASSRRGGRGPQHF.

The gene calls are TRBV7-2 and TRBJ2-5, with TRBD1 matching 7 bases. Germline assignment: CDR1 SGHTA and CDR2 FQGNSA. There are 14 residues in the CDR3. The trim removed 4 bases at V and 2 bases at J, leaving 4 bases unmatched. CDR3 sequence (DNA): TGTGCCAGCAGCTCACAGGGACAGCAAGAGACCCAGTACTTC. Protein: CASSSQGQQETQYF. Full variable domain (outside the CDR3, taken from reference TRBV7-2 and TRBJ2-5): GAGVSQSPSNKVTEKGKDVELRCDPISGHTALYWYRQSLGQGLEFLIYFQGNSAPDKSGLPSDRFSAERTGGSVSTLTIQRTQQEDSAVYLCASSSQGQQETQYFGPGTRLLVL.

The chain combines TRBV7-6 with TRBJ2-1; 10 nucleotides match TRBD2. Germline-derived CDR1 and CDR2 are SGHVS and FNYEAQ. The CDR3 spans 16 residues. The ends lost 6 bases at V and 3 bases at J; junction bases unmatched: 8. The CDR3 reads CASSLGGLARYNEQFF. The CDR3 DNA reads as TGTGCCAGCAGTCTAGGGGGACTAGCGCGCTACAATGAGCAGTTCTTC.

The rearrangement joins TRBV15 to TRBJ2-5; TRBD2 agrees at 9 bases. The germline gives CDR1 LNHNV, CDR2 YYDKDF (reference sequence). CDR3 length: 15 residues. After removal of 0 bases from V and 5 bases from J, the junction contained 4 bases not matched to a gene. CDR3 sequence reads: CATSRDLAGVETQYF. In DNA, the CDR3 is TGTGCCACCAGCAGAGACTTAGCGGGAGTGGAGACCCAGTACTTC.

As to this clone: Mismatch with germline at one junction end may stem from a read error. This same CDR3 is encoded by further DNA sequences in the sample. CDR3 sequence: CASSPQGTEAFF. CDR3 DNA sequence: TGTGCCAGCTCTCCACAGGGGACTGAAGCTTTCTTT. This rearrangement joins TRBV18 to TRBJ1-1, with 7 bases that match TRBD1. CDR1 and CDR2 from the germline V gene are KGHSH and LQKENI. This CDR3 spans 12 amino acids.

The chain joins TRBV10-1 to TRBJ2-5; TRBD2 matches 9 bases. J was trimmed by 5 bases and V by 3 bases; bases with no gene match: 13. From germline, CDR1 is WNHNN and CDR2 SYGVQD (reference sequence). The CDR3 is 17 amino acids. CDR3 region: CASSDRSGLAGRETQYF. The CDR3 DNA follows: TGCGCCAGCAGTGACCGAAGCGGCCTAGCGGGAAGGGAGACCCAGTACTTC.

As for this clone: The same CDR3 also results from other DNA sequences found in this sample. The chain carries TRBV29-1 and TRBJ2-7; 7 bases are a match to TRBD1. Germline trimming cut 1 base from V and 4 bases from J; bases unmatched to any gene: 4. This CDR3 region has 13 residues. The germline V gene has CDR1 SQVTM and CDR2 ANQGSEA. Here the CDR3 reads CSVEGQGVYEQYF. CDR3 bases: TGCAGCGTTGAAGGGCAGGGGGTGTACGAGCAGTACTTC.

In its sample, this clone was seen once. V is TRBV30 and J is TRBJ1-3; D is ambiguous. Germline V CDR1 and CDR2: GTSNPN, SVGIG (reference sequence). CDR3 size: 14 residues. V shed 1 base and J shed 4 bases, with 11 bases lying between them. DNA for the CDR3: TGTGCCTGGAGTGACAGCTCAAAGGGAAACACCATATATTTT. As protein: CAWSDSSKGNTIYF.

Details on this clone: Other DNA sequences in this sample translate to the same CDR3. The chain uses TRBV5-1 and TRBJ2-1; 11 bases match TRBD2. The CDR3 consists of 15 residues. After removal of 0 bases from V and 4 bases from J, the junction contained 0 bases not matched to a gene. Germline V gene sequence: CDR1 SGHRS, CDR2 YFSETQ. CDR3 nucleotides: TGCGCCAGCAGCTTGGGGACTAGCGGGTACAATGAGCAGTTCTTC. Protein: CASSLGTSGYNEQFF.

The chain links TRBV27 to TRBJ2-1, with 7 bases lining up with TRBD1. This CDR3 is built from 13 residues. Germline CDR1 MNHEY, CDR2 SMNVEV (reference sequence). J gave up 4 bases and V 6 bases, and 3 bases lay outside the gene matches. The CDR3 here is CASSWGQYNEQFF. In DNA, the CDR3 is TGTGCCAGCAGCTGGGGACAGTACAATGAGCAGTTCTTC.

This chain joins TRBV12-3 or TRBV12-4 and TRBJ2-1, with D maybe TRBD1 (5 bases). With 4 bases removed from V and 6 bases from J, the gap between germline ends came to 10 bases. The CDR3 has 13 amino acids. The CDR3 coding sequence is TGTGCCAGCAGTTACCCAGGGCGCAATGAGCAGTTCTTC. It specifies CASSYPGRNEQFF.

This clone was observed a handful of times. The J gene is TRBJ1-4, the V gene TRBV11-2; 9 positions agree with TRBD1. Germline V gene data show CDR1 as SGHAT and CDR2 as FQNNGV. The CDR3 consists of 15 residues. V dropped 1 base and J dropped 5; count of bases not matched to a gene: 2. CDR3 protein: CASSLAGTGNEKLFF. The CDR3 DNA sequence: TGTGCCAGCAGCTTAGCCGGGACAGGGAATGAAAAACTGTTTTTT.

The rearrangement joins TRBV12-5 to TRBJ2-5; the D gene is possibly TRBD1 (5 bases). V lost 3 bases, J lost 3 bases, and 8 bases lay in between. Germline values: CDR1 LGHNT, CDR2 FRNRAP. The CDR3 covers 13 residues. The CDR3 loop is CASGFWGEETQYF. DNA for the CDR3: TGTGCTAGTGGTTTCTGGGGCGAAGAGACCCAGTACTTC.

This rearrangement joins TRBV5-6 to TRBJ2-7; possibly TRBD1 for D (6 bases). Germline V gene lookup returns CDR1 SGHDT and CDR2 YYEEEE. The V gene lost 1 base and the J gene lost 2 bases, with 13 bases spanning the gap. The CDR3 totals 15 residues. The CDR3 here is CASSLTGISAYEQYF. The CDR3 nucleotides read TGTGCCAGCAGCTTGACAGGGATCTCTGCCTACGAGCAGTACTTC.

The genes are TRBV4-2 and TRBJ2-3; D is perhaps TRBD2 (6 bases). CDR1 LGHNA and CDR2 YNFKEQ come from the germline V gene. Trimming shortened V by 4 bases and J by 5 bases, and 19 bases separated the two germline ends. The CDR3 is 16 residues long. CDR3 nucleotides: TGTGCCAGCAGCCCGACGGGGGTTATCCTCCAAGATACGCAGTATTTT. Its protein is CASSPTGVILQDTQYF.

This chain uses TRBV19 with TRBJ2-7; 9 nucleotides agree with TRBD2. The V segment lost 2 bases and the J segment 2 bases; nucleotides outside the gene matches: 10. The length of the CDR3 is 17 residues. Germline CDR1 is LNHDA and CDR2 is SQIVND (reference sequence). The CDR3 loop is CASSIKGSGSNPYEQYF. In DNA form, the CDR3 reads TGTGCCAGTAGTATAAAGGGTAGCGGGAGCAACCCCTACGAGCAGTACTTC.